These 5 T cell receptor beta chains were sequenced from one sample in a study of blood T cell repertoires in COVID-19. Produced via immunoSEQ multiplex PCR; TCRdb's table is partial and in-frame only. The data contain 81,000 or so clones, about 84% of them singletons. The sample consisted of peripheral blood. These receptor sequences come from a man between 50 and 59 years old with active COVID-19.

The V call is TRBV4-3, the J call TRBJ2-3; 7 bases line up with TRBD2. V shed 0 bases and J 8 bases; nucleotides not matched to a gene: 5. CDR1 and CDR2 (germline): LGHNA, YSLEER. The CDR3 spans 14 residues. The CDR3 region has the DNA TGCGCCAGCAGCCAAGATGTTTCTAGCGGTACGCAGTATTTT. It is translated as CASSQDVSSGTQYF.

The gene calls are TRBV5-3 and TRBJ1-6; D remains unclear. TRBV5-3 is treated as an ORF (open reading frame) with a function not yet certain. The length of the CDR3 is 17 residues. The V end lost 4 bases, the J end lost 0 bases, and 14 bases lay between the germline ends. CDR3 DNA sequence: TGTGCCAGAAGCCTTCTAAATATAAGCTCCTATAATTCACCCCTCCACTTT. Protein: CARSLLNISSYNSPLHF.

This rearrangement joins TRBV7-9 to TRBJ2-7; D might be TRBD1 (5 bases). V was pared by 4 bases and J by 1 base, with 14 bases between. Germline CDR1 and CDR2: SEHNR and FQNEAQ (reference sequence). The CDR3 runs 15 residues. CDR3 sequence: CASSSDYRGSYEQYF. The CDR3 nucleotides are TGTGCCAGCAGCTCGGATTATAGGGGATCCTACGAGCAGTACTTC.

The rearrangement links TRBV27 to TRBJ1-1, with TRBD1 as a possible D gene (5 bases). The CDR3 spans 15 residues. Germline assignment: CDR1 MNHEY and CDR2 SMNVEV (reference sequence). The ends were cut back, 7 bases at V and 1 base at J, with 16 bases in the middle. The CDR3 region has the DNA TGTGCCAGCAAGCAGGGCCAGACTAGGAACACTGAAGCTTTCTTT. Translation: CASKQGQTRNTEAFF.

The chain links TRBV27 to TRBJ1-1; 7 bases are a match to TRBD1. In germline, CDR1 is MNHEY, CDR2 SMNVEV (reference sequence). Trimming took 5 bases from V and 5 from J; bases not matched to a gene: 8. This CDR3 spans 14 amino acids. The CDR3 coding sequence is TGTGCCAGCAGTGCCAGACAGGGCCGAACTGAAGCTTTCTTT. Translating it yields CASSARQGRTEAFF.